The rows below give T cell receptor beta chains drawn from one sample of a study of vaccination and CD4 T cells after COVID-19. MiXCR, applied by TCRdb to the PCR reads, yields one record per CDR3 protein. This table holds about 10,000 distinct CDR3 sequences, around 50% found once. Their antigen targets remain unknown. The sample taken for sequencing was CD4+ T cells from blood, cultured in vitro. The source is a human donor who had recovered from COVID-19. CDR3s include the opening cysteine and the closing phenylalanine or tryptophan. Not all rows give a size; the values are once, few, many and, for expanded clones, a class.

CDR3aa	len	v_gene	j_gene	abundance
CSAIPSTGRRETQYF	15	TRBV20-1	TRBJ2-5	few
CASSQPDRDFYGYTF	15	TRBV4-2	TRBJ1-2	.
CASSRRDRGPETQYF	15	TRBV21-1	TRBJ2-5	few
CASSLAGYYGYTF	13	TRBV5-1	TRBJ1-2	.
CAISRGVEAFF	11	TRBV10-3	TRBJ1-1	.
CASRRQENTGELFF	14	TRBV7-2	TRBJ2-2	few
CASATGPSGNTIYF	14	TRBV7-8	TRBJ1-3	.
CATGRAEGGGYTF	13	TRBV24-1	TRBJ1-2	few
CATAGAYTEAFF	12	TRBV6-1	TRBJ1-1	few
CASSQRGGTTDTQYF	15	TRBV27	TRBJ2-3	.
CASSYTGIEKLFF	13	TRBV6-5	TRBJ1-4	.
CASRRYSGGDHQPQHF	16	TRBV27	TRBJ1-5	.
CASSRQLSSGDPYEQYF	17	TRBV7-2	TRBJ2-7	.
CASSYYDRGDQPQHF	15	TRBV6-2/TRBV6-3	TRBJ1-5	few
CASSLVQGNQPQHF	14	TRBV7-2	TRBJ1-5	.
CASRGPGPYQPQHF	14	TRBV10-2	TRBJ1-5	.
CASSVGSANTGELFF	15	TRBV2	TRBJ2-2	.
CASSRGDEQFF	11	TRBV12-3/TRBV12-4	TRBJ2-1	.
CASRGAGTGGRHTIYF	16	TRBV6-1	TRBJ1-3	few
CSAGRQMNTEAFF	13	TRBV20-1	TRBJ1-1	.
CASSYSRGGAETQYF	15	TRBV6-5	TRBJ2-5	.
CASSRDRATDTQYF	14	TRBV18	TRBJ2-3	.
CASSFRQGASQPQHF	15	TRBV27	TRBJ1-5	few
CASNRGSEYGYTF	13	TRBV19	TRBJ1-2	.
CASSPTGRINEQFF	14	TRBV7-7	TRBJ2-1	few
CASSGGRISYEQYF	14	TRBV2	TRBJ2-7	few
CATSDPGTGAVDTQYF	16	TRBV24-1	TRBJ2-3	.
CASSILAGAQETQYF	15	TRBV19	TRBJ2-5	.
CSAHSQTGQFF	11	TRBV20-1	TRBJ2-1	.
CSVVGGASDTQYF	13	TRBV29-1	TRBJ2-3	large
CATTHPGGDYEQYF	14	TRBV19	TRBJ2-7	.
CASSLNTGELFF	12	TRBV5-4	TRBJ2-2	few